These T cell receptor beta chains were read from a single sample in a study of persistence of HIV-infected CD4 T cells. Their antigens are not known. The method was immunoSEQ multiplex PCR; TCRdb's version includes in-frame clones alone and lacks a portion of them. The sample lists fewer than 40,000 clones, 82% occurring once. Sequences were derived from CD4+ T cells sorted from PBMCs after approximately 20-hour stimulation, sampled from a patient who received antiretroviral therapy. Receptors originate from an adult woman with HIV who was CMV-seropositive. CDR3s leave out the opening cysteine and the closing phenylalanine or tryptophan. Fields, in order: D gene, clone size, V gene, J gene, CDR3 protein. A D gene is named only where the DNA matches it firmly. Some rows have no size entry. The others give once, few or many, or a class for an expanded clone.

d_call: TRBD2; clone_size: -; v_call: TRBV10-1; j_call: TRBJ2-1; cdr3_aa: ASSGGTSGNEQF
d_call: -; clone_size: -; v_call: TRBV5-5; j_call: TRBJ1-1; cdr3_aa: ASSLIFDTEAF
d_call: TRBD1; clone_size: -; v_call: TRBV29-1; j_call: TRBJ1-2; cdr3_aa: SVDYRGSYYGYT
d_call: -; clone_size: -; v_call: TRBV3-1/TRBV3-2; j_call: TRBJ1-6; cdr3_aa: ASSQDLESPLH
d_call: -; clone_size: -; v_call: TRBV14; j_call: TRBJ1-1; cdr3_aa: ASSPIDYRVITEAF
d_call: TRBD2; clone_size: -; v_call: TRBV11-3; j_call: TRBJ2-7; cdr3_aa: ASSLDQSGRQLD
d_call: -; clone_size: -; v_call: TRBV7-2; j_call: TRBJ1-2; cdr3_aa: ASRPGSQYGYT
d_call: TRBD2; clone_size: few; v_call: TRBV6-2/TRBV6-3; j_call: TRBJ2-1; cdr3_aa: ASSYIRYATSGGNEQF
d_call: TRBD2; clone_size: -; v_call: TRBV4-3; j_call: TRBJ2-1; cdr3_aa: ASSQRLAGEEF
d_call: -; clone_size: -; v_call: TRBV9; j_call: TRBJ1-3; cdr3_aa: ASSVRGSSGNTIY
d_call: TRBD2; clone_size: -; v_call: TRBV19; j_call: TRBJ2-1; cdr3_aa: ASSKGLAGGTEQF
d_call: -; clone_size: -; v_call: TRBV18; j_call: TRBJ1-4; cdr3_aa: ASSPPGGGNEKLF
d_call: -; clone_size: -; v_call: TRBV19; j_call: TRBJ1-5; cdr3_aa: ASSAGQLGGSNQPQH
d_call: -; clone_size: -; v_call: TRBV6-1; j_call: TRBJ2-7; cdr3_aa: AIWDGSSYEQY
d_call: -; clone_size: -; v_call: TRBV9; j_call: TRBJ2-3; cdr3_aa: ASSVGSGSFTDTQY
d_call: TRBD1; clone_size: -; v_call: TRBV11-3; j_call: TRBJ2-2; cdr3_aa: ASSRDSLGELF
d_call: -; clone_size: -; v_call: TRBV10-3; j_call: TRBJ2-1; cdr3_aa: AVSGNGNEQF
d_call: -; clone_size: few; v_call: TRBV28; j_call: TRBJ1-1; cdr3_aa: ASSLTANTEAF
d_call: TRBD2; clone_size: -; v_call: TRBV3-1/TRBV3-2; j_call: TRBJ2-1; cdr3_aa: ASSQGLAGYNEQF
d_call: TRBD1; clone_size: -; v_call: TRBV28; j_call: TRBJ1-2; cdr3_aa: ASSLRTGHYGYT
d_call: -; clone_size: -; v_call: TRBV3-1/TRBV3-2; j_call: TRBJ1-3; cdr3_aa: ASSPGGAISGNTIY
d_call: -; clone_size: -; v_call: TRBV14; j_call: TRBJ2-2; cdr3_aa: ASSLQGLPGELF
d_call: TRBD2; clone_size: -; v_call: TRBV13; j_call: TRBJ2-5; cdr3_aa: ASSSIAGTPGETQY
d_call: -; clone_size: once; v_call: TRBV7-2; j_call: TRBJ1-5; cdr3_aa: ASSLIAPTRHSNQPQH
d_call: -; clone_size: -; v_call: TRBV6-5; j_call: TRBJ2-2; cdr3_aa: ASRAGTSNTGELF
d_call: TRBD1; clone_size: -; v_call: TRBV28; j_call: TRBJ2-7; cdr3_aa: ASSLVGQGRDEQY
d_call: TRBD2; clone_size: once; v_call: TRBV30; j_call: TRBJ2-3; cdr3_aa: AWGRDGTDTQY
d_call: -; clone_size: -; v_call: TRBV18; j_call: TRBJ1-1; cdr3_aa: ASSPQSMTSASAEAF
d_call: -; clone_size: -; v_call: TRBV4-3; j_call: TRBJ1-4; cdr3_aa: ASSQDAQPLGEKLF
d_call: -; clone_size: few; v_call: TRBV29-1; j_call: TRBJ1-1; cdr3_aa: SVVDLQAPRAF
d_call: -; clone_size: -; v_call: TRBV18; j_call: TRBJ1-1; cdr3_aa: ASSPKIWGDTEAF
d_call: -; clone_size: -; v_call: TRBV7-9; j_call: TRBJ2-2; cdr3_aa: ASSLARADRELF
d_call: -; clone_size: -; v_call: TRBV2; j_call: TRBJ2-5; cdr3_aa: ASTVDQRETQY
d_call: TRBD1; clone_size: -; v_call: TRBV7-3; j_call: TRBJ2-5; cdr3_aa: ASSLTGTGGRRGAQY
d_call: -; clone_size: -; v_call: TRBV21-1; j_call: TRBJ1-5; cdr3_aa: ASSKVQGRSNQPQH
d_call: -; clone_size: -; v_call: TRBV5-4; j_call: TRBJ2-3; cdr3_aa: ASSLVPLRETSTDTQY
d_call: -; clone_size: -; v_call: TRBV6-5; j_call: TRBJ2-7; cdr3_aa: ASSYGTRVYEQY
d_call: TRBD2; clone_size: -; v_call: TRBV5-6; j_call: TRBJ2-3; cdr3_aa: ASNLGLANTDTQY
d_call: TRBD1; clone_size: -; v_call: TRBV5-1; j_call: TRBJ1-4; cdr3_aa: ASSPTPLRDRRPNEKLF